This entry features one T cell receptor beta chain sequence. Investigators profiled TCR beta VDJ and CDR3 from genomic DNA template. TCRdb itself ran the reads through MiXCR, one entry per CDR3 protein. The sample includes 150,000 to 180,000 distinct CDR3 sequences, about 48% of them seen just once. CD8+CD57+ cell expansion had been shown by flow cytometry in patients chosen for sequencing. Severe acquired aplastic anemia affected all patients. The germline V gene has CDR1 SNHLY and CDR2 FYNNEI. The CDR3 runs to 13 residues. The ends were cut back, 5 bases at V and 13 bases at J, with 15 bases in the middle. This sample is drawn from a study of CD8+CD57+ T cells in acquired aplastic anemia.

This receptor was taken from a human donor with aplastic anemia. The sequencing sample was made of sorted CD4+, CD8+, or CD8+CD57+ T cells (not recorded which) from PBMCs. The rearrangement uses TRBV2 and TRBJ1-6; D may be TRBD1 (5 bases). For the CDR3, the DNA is TGTGCCAGCAGTTACACGACGGGGGGGCCCCTCCACTTT. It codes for CASSYTTGGPLHF.